This note documents a single T cell receptor (beta chain) sequence. The antigen remains undetermined. The record originates from a study of identical twins. In TCRdb, the 5' RACE reads were re-called with MiXCR into one record per CDR3 protein. The data show 450,000 to 650,000 distinct CDR3 sequences, more than 9% seen once. V was trimmed by 0 bases and J by 6 bases, leaving 21 bases between them. Germline lookup yields CDR1 DFQATT and CDR2 SNEGSKA (reference sequence). The CDR3 is made up of 16 amino acids. Study results and caveats: Cord blood beta clonotypes that were abundant carried fewer insertions, and memory repertoires showed no such trend. In beta out-of-frame sequences, the excess sharing between twins was weaker. Twin sharing of out-of-frame TCR alpha was underestimated by models in monozygotic pairs. Some out-of-frame alpha sequences were shared by twins, and these showed excess low generation probability.

This sample was shared with a second study, whose subject was yellow fever vaccine responses in identical twins.

The rearrangement joins TRBV20-1 to TRBJ2-7, with TRBD2 as a possible D gene (6 bases). This receptor was identified in a woman in her late teens or twenties in good health. The sequenced material came from PBMCs. DNA for the CDR3: TGCAGTGCTAGAGAACGGGTAACGGGAGAAAGGGGCGAGCAGTACTTC. It yields the protein CSARERVTGERGEQYF.